The 10 T cell receptor beta chains listed next were all sequenced from one sample in a study of T cell responses to AZD1222 COVID-19 vaccine. Sequenced by immunoSEQ multiplex PCR; TCRdb stores in-frame clones only, minus some. The sample lists 90,000 to 150,000 clones; roughly 84% were seen once. This sample comprised peripheral blood, obtained on day 0 of AZD1222 vaccination. The origin of the receptors is an adult in good health.

The rearrangement uses TRBV20-1 and TRBJ1-1, with D unclear. CDR1 DFQATT and CDR2 SNEGSKA come from the germline V gene (reference sequence). V lost 7 bases and J lost 10, with 16 bases in between. The CDR3 totals 11 residues. CDR3 sequence: CSVSGISGAFF. The CDR3 DNA sequence: TGCAGTGTTAGCGGAATTTCGGGAGCTTTCTTT.

The rearrangement joins TRBV6-1 to TRBJ1-5; 8 nucleotides line up with TRBD1. CDR1 and CDR2 from the germline V gene are MNHNS and SASEGT. The CDR3 totals 15 residues. Losses at the gene ends were 2 bases for V and 7 bases for J; bases not matched to a gene: 7. For the CDR3, the DNA is TGTGCCAGCAGTGAAACGTGGCAGGGGGCGCAGCCCCAGCATTTT. Residues: CASSETWQGAQPQHF.

The V and J genes are TRBV3-1 (or the pseudogene TRBV3-2) and TRBJ2-5; no reliable D call. The CDR3 consists of 13 residues. Germline CDR1 is LGHDT and CDR2 is YNNKEL (reference sequence). Trimming pared 4 bases from V and 5 bases from J, leaving 11 bases between. CDR3: CASSPSRAETQYF. Here the CDR3 DNA reads TGTGCCAGCAGCCCCTCTAGGGCGGAGACCCAGTACTTC.

CDR3 amino acids: CASSFLSGVQFF. The CDR3 DNA is TGTGCCAGCAGTTTCCTTTCGGGTGTGCAGTTCTTC. V is TRBV28 and J is TRBJ2-1; D is uncertain. This CDR3 is built from 12 residues. Germline-derived CDR1 and CDR2 are MDHEN and SYDVKM. V gave up 3 bases and J gave up 12 bases, with 12 bases separating them. Looking up the rest from reference TRBV28 and TRBJ2-1 gives the full variable domain: DVKVTQSSRYLVKRTGEKVFLECVQDMDHENMFWYRQDPGLGLRLIYFSYDVKMKEKGDIPEGYSVSREKKERFSLILESASTNQTSMYLCASSFLSGVQFFGPGTRLTVL.

The CDR3, as DNA: TGCGCCAGCAGCCAAGATCCTCAGGGGGCGGTTGGGGCCAACGTCCTGACTTTC. This gives the protein CASSQDPQGAVGANVLTF. The chain is built from TRBV4-1 and TRBJ2-6, with 8 bases fitting TRBD1. This CDR3 contains 18 residues. Germline values: CDR1 MGHRA, CDR2 YSYEKL. The V and J ends lost 0 bases and 3 bases, in that order; junction bases with no gene match: 7.

J is TRBJ2-7 and V is TRBV25-1; perhaps TRBD2 as D (5 bases). CDR1 and CDR2 (germline): MGHDK, SYGVNS. V shed 3 bases and J shed 4 bases, with 16 bases lying between them. This CDR3 contains 15 residues. The CDR3 loop reads CASSDSGRGSYEQYF. The CDR3 nucleotides are TGTGCCAGCAGTGACAGTGGGAGAGGCAGTTACGAGCAGTACTTC.

This clone has a single count. V usage is TRBV7-3 and J usage is TRBJ2-7, with 8 bases identical to TRBD2. CDR1 and CDR2 (germline): SGHTA, FQGTGA. The V gene end was trimmed by 5 bases and the J gene end by 1 base; junction bases not matched to a gene: 25. The CDR3 is made up of 21 amino acids. CDR3 bases: TGTGCCAGCAGCCCACGGGTGACTAGCGCGATCATTGTTCCCCCTTCCTACGAGCAGTACTTC. Protein: CASSPRVTSAIIVPPSYEQYF.

The chain couples TRBV27 to TRBJ1-5; D may be TRBD1 (5 bases). This CDR3 has 15 residues. The V gene lost 3 bases and the J gene lost 0 bases, with 9 bases spanning the gap. Germline V lookup: CDR1 MNHEY, CDR2 SMNVEV (reference sequence). The CDR3 DNA follows: TGTGCCAGCAGTTTGGGGCAGTATAGCAATCAGCCCCAGCATTTT. It encodes CASSLGQYSNQPQHF.

This clone was observed a single time. The CDR3 nucleotides read TGTGCCAGCAGTTCGCGGGAACCCTACGAGCAGTACTTC. It codes for CASSSREPYEQYF. The rearrangement joins TRBV6-1 to TRBJ2-7, with a weak D call TRBD2 (6 bases). Per germline, CDR1 MNHNS and CDR2 SASEGT. The length of the CDR3 is 13 residues. Between the trimmed V and J ends, which lost 5 bases and 2 bases, there was a span of 10 bases.

The rearrangement uses TRBV6-5 and TRBJ2-7, with TRBD2 identical over 8 bases. Germline assignment: CDR1 MNHEY and CDR2 SVGAGI. V shed 6 bases and J 12 bases; nucleotides not matched to a gene: 7. The CDR3 is 11 residues long. In DNA form, the CDR3 reads TGTGCCAGCAGCCGGAGCGGGAGCTTGTACTTC. Its protein is CASSRSGSLYF.